The 9 T cell receptor beta chains below all came from one sample that was sequenced in a study of T-cell memory formation after mild COVID-19. One entry per CDR3 protein results from TCRdb running MiXCR on the 5' RACE reads. The sample holds around 200,000 distinct CDR3 sequences, over 9.5% seen once. The source material was PBMCs or a T cell subset sorted from them (not recorded which). The source is a man younger than 35 who had mild COVID-19 (a few samples of this study predate the infection). Cell type and time point are not known.

This clonotype was counted many times. The chain joins TRBV6-2 or TRBV6-3 to TRBJ2-7; TRBD1 might be the D (5 bases). Trimming removed 6 bases from V and 7 bases from J, with 13 bases in between. CDR3 length: 12 residues. CDR1 and CDR2 (germline): MNHEY, SVGEGT. The CDR3 DNA reads as TGTGCCAGCAGCCTACCAGGGAAGGAGCAGTACGTC. Amino acid sequence: CASSLPGKEQYV.

This clonotype was found many times. The chain carries TRBV5-1 and TRBJ1-4; a possible D gene is TRBD1 (5 bases). CDR3 length: 15 residues. The germline V gene encodes CDR1 SGHRS and CDR2 YFSETQ. Trimming took 5 bases from V and 5 from J, leaving 16 bases between them. This CDR3 is CASRRTGTENEKLFF. The DNA for the CDR3 is TGCGCCAGCAGGCGGACCGGGACGGAGAATGAAAAACTGTTTTTT.

This chain uses TRBV7-9 with TRBJ2-3; TRBD2 is a possible D gene (5 bases). The CDR3 contains 15 residues. Germline V gene data show CDR1 as SEHNR and CDR2 as FQNEAQ (reference sequence). Trimming pared 3 bases from V and 0 bases from J, leaving 10 bases between. The DNA of the CDR3 is TGTGCCAGCAGCTTTACGGGAATTAGCACAGATACGCAGTATTTT. Translated, it gives CASSFTGISTDTQYF.

This clonotype was counted only a few times. This sequence joins TRBV5-1 and TRBJ1-2; a weak D match, TRBD1 (5 bases). Trimming pared 2 bases from V and 5 bases from J, leaving 13 bases between. In germline, CDR1 is SGHRS, CDR2 YFSETQ. The CDR3 is 14 residues long. For the CDR3, the DNA is TGCGCCAGCAGCTTACTAGACAGTGTATATGGCTACACCTTC. Amino acids: CASSLLDSVYGYTF.

The gene calls are TRBV7-2 and TRBJ2-7; no clear D gene. The CDR3 covers 14 residues. Trimming left V 5 bases short and J 5 bases short, with 16 bases between. CDR1 and CDR2 (germline): SGHTA, FQGNSA. The CDR3 DNA is TGTGCCAGCAGCCCGAGACTTTATTCGAACGAGCAGTACTTC. Translation gives CASSPRLYSNEQYF.

This clonotype was found many times. This sequence joins TRBV12-3 or TRBV12-4 and TRBJ2-3; D is unresolved. Between the trimmed V and J ends, which lost 1 base and 4 bases, there was a span of 12 bases. The CDR3 totals 15 residues. DNA of the CDR3: TGTGCCAGCAGTTTAGATGTATCCACGGCAGATACGCAGTATTTT. This codes for CASSLDVSTADTQYF.

This CDR3 reads CASSLFGQPQHF. The CDR3, as DNA: TGTGCCAGCAGCTTGTTTGGTCAGCCCCAGCATTTT. The V and J genes are TRBV5-6 and TRBJ1-5; D uncertain. Trimming pared 1 base from V and 6 bases from J, leaving 5 bases between. This CDR3 is built from 12 residues. Looked up from germline, CDR1 is SGHDT and CDR2 is YYEEEE.

The chain couples TRBV4-1 to TRBJ2-2; 7 bases line up with TRBD1. The ends lost 2 bases at V and 5 bases at J; junction bases unmatched: 5. Germline V gene sequence: CDR1 MGHRA, CDR2 YSYEKL. The CDR3 loop spans 15 amino acids. The CDR3 region has the DNA TGCGCCAGCAGCCAACCACTACAGGGGACCGGGGAGCTGTTTTTT. Translated, it gives CASSQPLQGTGELFF.

The chain couples TRBV23-1 to TRBJ2-7; possibly TRBD1 for D (6 bases). TRBV23-1 is annotated as an ORF whose role is uncertain. V lost 6 bases and J lost 2, with 14 bases in between. The CDR3 has 14 amino acids. CDR3 nucleotides: TGCGCCAGCAGCCCGCCTAGGGACACCTACGAGCAGTACGTC. Translation gives CASSPPRDTYEQYV.